Included here is one T cell receptor beta chain sequence, with context. This sample stems from a study of shared clonotypes between healthy human individuals. CDR3 size: 16 residues. Assay used: immunoSEQ multiplex PCR; TCRdb lists only in-frame clones, some missing. This sample has approximately 710,000 clones, with about 92% found just once. The TCR sequence derives from a man aged 18 to 29 in good health. Some clones in this sample may be carry-over from other donors' samples. This chain connects TRBV21-1 to TRBJ2-7; no DNA check was done on the table's D call, TRBD2. TRBV21-1 is a pseudogene segment. Sequencing used memory CD8+ T cells from PBMCs. The sample's subset: CD45RO+ cells pooled with CCR7-negative TemRA cells. The CDR3 sequence: CASSSPGTSVSYEQYF. The CDR3 region has the DNA TGTGCCAGCAGCTCTCCTGGGACTAGCGTCTCCTACGAGCAGTACTTC.